These T cell receptor beta chains were read from a single sample in a study of T cell repertoires in cytomegalovirus infection. No cognate antigen is known for these TCRs. TCRdb used MiXCR to reprocess the reads, holding one entry per CDR3 protein. Of about 830,000 distinct CDR3 sequences in the sample, approximately 32% were seen once. The sample in question was cultured CD8+ T cells from PBMCs, obtained from culture after CMV antigen stimulation. The receptors shown here come from a human donor in good health (CMV status not recorded). Some clones in this sample may be carry-over from other donors' samples. The CDR3 runs from the conserved cysteine through the conserved F or W. D genes are given only for firm matches. Size tells how often a clone was seen (once, few, many) or the class of an expanded clone, and some rows leave it out.

>TRBD2|13|.|TRBJ2-5|TRBV29-1
CSVDDQRGETQYF
TGCAGCGTTGATGACCAGCGGGGGGAGACCCAGTACTTC
>.|13|few|TRBJ1-1|TRBV4-2
CASSEKIGTEAFF
TGTGCCAGCAGCGAAAAAATCGGTACTGAAGCTTTCTTT
>.|13|many|TRBJ2-5|TRBV7-2
CASSFWTGETQYF
TGTGCCAGCAGCTTTTGGACGGGAGAGACCCAGTACTTC
>.|14|.|TRBJ2-3|TRBV19
CASKTGQSGNTQYF
TGTGCCAGTAAAACCGGACAGTCCGGGAATACGCAGTATTTT
>.|16|.|TRBJ2-1|TRBV24-1
CATSDSGTSSYNEQFF
TGTGCCACCAGTGACTCGGGGACAAGCTCCTACAATGAGCAGTTCTTC
>TRBD2|14|many|TRBJ2-2|TRBV2
CASIERGGTGELFF
TGTGCCAGTATCGAGCGGGGGGGCACCGGGGAGCTGTTTTTT
>.|15|.|TRBJ1-5|TRBV4-1
CASSQGVREDQPQHF
TGCGCCAGCAGCCAAGGGGTCAGGGAGGATCAGCCCCAGCATTTT
>TRBD1|14|few|TRBJ1-2|TRBV6-6
CASSQQGSGYGYTF
TGTGCCAGCAGTCAACAGGGGTCTGGCTATGGCTACACCTTC
>.|16|few|TRBJ2-5|TRBV4-1
CASSQDHFTVGETQYF
TGCGCCAGCAGCCAAGATCATTTTACAGTAGGAGAGACCCAGTACTTC
>.|16|.|TRBJ2-5|TRBV27
CASSPPIGHAGETQYF
TGTGCCAGCAGCCCCCCCATCGGACATGCGGGTGAGACCCAGTACTTC
>.|13|few|TRBJ1-4|TRBV6-5
CASSYFPGEKLFF
TGTGCCAGCAGTTACTTCCCTGGGGAAAAACTGTTTTTT
>.|16|few|TRBJ2-1|TRBV18
CASSHTVLEVYNEQFF
TGTGCCAGCTCACACACAGTCCTTGAGGTCTACAATGAGCAGTTCTTC
>.|14|.|TRBJ1-6|TRBV7-6
CASSSRVFNSPLHF
TGTGCCAGCAGCTCAAGGGTGTTTAATTCACCCCTCCACTTT
>.|13|.|TRBJ2-1|TRBV15
CATSRERYNEQFF
TGTGCCACCAGCAGAGAACGGTACAATGAGCAGTTCTTC
>TRBD2|15|few|TRBJ2-7|TRBV12-3/TRBV12-4
CASSPVSGDINEQYF
TGTGCCAGCAGTCCCGTTAGCGGGGACATCAACGAGCAGTACTTC
>TRBD2|19|.|TRBJ2-3|TRBV5-1
CASSWLVVAGGSSTDTQYF
TGCGCCAGCAGCTGGCTGGTGGTAGCGGGGGGCTCTAGCACAGATACGCAGTATTTT
>TRBD1|20|.|TRBJ2-1|TRBV7-9
CASSLGGQSAPLGTYNEQFF
TGTGCCAGCAGCTTAGGGGGACAGTCGGCTCCTCTGGGTACCTACAATGAGCAGTTCTTC
>TRBD1|17|.|TRBJ2-5|TRBV2
CASSQRGGPQVQETQYF
TGTGCCAGCAGTCAAAGAGGGGGCCCTCAAGTCCAAGAGACCCAGTACTTC
>TRBD1|14|once|TRBJ1-1|TRBV5-5
CASSGTEGNTEAFF
TGTGCCAGCAGTGGGACAGAGGGGAACACTGAAGCTTTCTTT
>.|16|.|TRBJ2-3|TRBV5-4
CASSLAVGMIPDTQYF
TGTGCCAGCAGCTTGGCCGTGGGGATGATCCCAGATACGCAGTATTTT
>.|16|.|TRBJ2-7|TRBV27
CASSLLGQRVPYEQYF
TGTGCCAGCAGTTTATTGGGTCAGAGGGTCCCCTACGAGCAGTACTTC
>TRBD2|14|.|TRBJ2-3|TRBV6-6
CAIGGEFSTDTQYF
TGTGCCATCGGGGGGGAATTCAGCACAGATACGCAGTATTTT
>TRBD1|15|few|TRBJ1-5|TRBV4-1
CASSRVPGGDQPQHF
TGCGCCAGCAGCCGAGTTCCAGGGGGCGATCAGCCCCAGCATTTT
>.|15|.|TRBJ2-5|TRBV4-1
CASSQELGGQETQYF
TGCGCCAGCAGCCAAGAATTAGGGGGCCAAGAGACCCAGTACTTC
>TRBD2|17|many|TRBJ2-1|TRBV6-5
CASSYLRGSGGYNEQFF
TGTGCCAGCAGTTACTTGCGGGGTAGCGGGGGTTACAATGAGCAGTTCTTC
>.|12|few|TRBJ2-7|TRBV12-3/TRBV12-4
CASRAESDEQYF
TGTGCCAGCAGGGCAGAGTCGGACGAGCAGTACTTC
>.|15|many|TRBJ1-1|TRBV5-1
CASSLGRAYRTEAFF
TGCGCCAGCAGCTTGGGCAGGGCCTATCGGACTGAAGCTTTCTTT
>.|13|many|TRBJ1-3|TRBV12-3/TRBV12-4
CASSFLPGNTIYF
TGTGCCAGCAGTTTTTTACCTGGAAACACCATATATTTT
>.|15|.|TRBJ1-5|TRBV19
CASSRLRDNNQPQHF
TGTGCCAGTAGTAGACTCCGGGACAACAATCAGCCCCAGCATTTT
>TRBD2|16|few|TRBJ2-1|TRBV9
CASSVSLAGSYNEQFF
TGTGCCAGCAGCGTCAGCCTAGCGGGGTCCTACAATGAGCAGTTCTTC
>TRBD2|16|many|TRBJ2-7|TRBV7-6
CASSRSGGENSYEQYF
TGTGCCAGCAGCCGAAGCGGGGGGGAAAACTCCTACGAGCAGTACTTC
>.|15|.|TRBJ2-7|TRBV7-9
CASSRRGTAAYEQYF
TGTGCCAGCAGCCGGAGGGGGACAGCCGCATACGAGCAGTACTTC
>.|16|many|TRBJ2-1|TRBV7-9
CASSLAGGLLNNEQFF
TGTGCCAGCAGCTTAGCGGGGGGGCTCCTAAACAATGAGCAGTTCTTC
>.|15|.|TRBJ1-4|TRBV2
CASSESGSREEKLFF
TGTGCCAGCAGTGAAAGTGGGTCAAGGGAAGAAAAACTGTTTTTT
>.|12|few|TRBJ1-1|TRBV6-5
CATSPGGAEAFF
TGTGCCACCTCGCCGGGCGGGGCTGAAGCTTTCTTT
>.|16|few|TRBJ1-5|TRBV24-1
CATSDRADPLYQPQHF
TGTGCCACCAGTGATCGAGCCGACCCCCTATATCAGCCCCAGCATTTT